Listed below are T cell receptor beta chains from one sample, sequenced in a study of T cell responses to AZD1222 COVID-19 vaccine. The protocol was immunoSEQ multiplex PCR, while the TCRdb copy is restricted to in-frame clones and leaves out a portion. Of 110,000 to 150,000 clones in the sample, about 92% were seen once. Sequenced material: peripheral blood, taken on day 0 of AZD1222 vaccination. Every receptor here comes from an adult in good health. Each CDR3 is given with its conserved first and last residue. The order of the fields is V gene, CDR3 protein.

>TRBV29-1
CSATIPDSRSGETQYF
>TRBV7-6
CASSLEGVEQFF
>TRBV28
CASSSGQGPYEQYF
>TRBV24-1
CATTGVGSNQPQHF
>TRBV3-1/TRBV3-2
CASSQETEGDSPLHF
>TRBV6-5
CASLQDGNTEAFF
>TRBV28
CASRGTEGKLFF
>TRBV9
CASSVGEGLTNEKLFF
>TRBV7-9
CASSLWGPHEQYF
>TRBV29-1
CSVVGSTGGTEAFF
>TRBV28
CASSFPPTGGYEQYF
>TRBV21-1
CASSKKAGRDTDTQYF
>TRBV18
CASSPPGRRQETQYF
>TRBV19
CASRRARGTEAFF
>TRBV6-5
CASSYNRDEQFF
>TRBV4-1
CASSQEFRDYGYTF
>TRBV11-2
CASSSGMEGVSEGEQFF
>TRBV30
CAWSVLLHNEQFF
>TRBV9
CASSNGAPLGETQYF
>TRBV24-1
CATSLSGYNGYTF
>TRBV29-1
CSVEDGAGVVNTEAFF
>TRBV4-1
CASSPTLVVTEAFF
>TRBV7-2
CASGMAVAFYGYTF
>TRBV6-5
CASSQTGYDYNEQFF
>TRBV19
CASSMDRVKTEAFF
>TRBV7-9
CASRVKGTFSGANVLTF
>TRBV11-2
CASSSRGGYGYTF
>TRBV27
CASSLSFDRLLSITPSYNSPLHF
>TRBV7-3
CASSPGTSGGLGETQYF
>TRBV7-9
CASSLGQGVNQPQHF
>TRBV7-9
CASSFRGKLFF
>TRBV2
CASIGWGQRGKLFF
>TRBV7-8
CASNRAPTVANYGYTF
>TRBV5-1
CASSLRSGVSTEAFF
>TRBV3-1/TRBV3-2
CASSQVGESPLHF
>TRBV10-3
CAISESRRPMNIQYF
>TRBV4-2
CASSLGDGVQETQYF
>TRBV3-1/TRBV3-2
CASNTGAFQETQYF
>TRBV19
CASSTSRQYQQPQHF
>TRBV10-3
CAIVRGTGNTIYF
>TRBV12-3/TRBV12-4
CASSFSGEDTQYF
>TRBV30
CAWSDNYGYTF
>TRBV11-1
CASSLGLSTDTQYF
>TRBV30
CAWSQGQTGNQPQHF
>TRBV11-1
CASSSSYPVQFF
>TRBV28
CASGFGFGGEKLFF
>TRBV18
CASSPTLAGNTIYF
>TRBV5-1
CASSFGLVGAYQETQYF
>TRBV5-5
CASTSSPSRGVGELFF
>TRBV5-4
CASSLRGEGEQYF
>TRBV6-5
CASSYSGWGYTF